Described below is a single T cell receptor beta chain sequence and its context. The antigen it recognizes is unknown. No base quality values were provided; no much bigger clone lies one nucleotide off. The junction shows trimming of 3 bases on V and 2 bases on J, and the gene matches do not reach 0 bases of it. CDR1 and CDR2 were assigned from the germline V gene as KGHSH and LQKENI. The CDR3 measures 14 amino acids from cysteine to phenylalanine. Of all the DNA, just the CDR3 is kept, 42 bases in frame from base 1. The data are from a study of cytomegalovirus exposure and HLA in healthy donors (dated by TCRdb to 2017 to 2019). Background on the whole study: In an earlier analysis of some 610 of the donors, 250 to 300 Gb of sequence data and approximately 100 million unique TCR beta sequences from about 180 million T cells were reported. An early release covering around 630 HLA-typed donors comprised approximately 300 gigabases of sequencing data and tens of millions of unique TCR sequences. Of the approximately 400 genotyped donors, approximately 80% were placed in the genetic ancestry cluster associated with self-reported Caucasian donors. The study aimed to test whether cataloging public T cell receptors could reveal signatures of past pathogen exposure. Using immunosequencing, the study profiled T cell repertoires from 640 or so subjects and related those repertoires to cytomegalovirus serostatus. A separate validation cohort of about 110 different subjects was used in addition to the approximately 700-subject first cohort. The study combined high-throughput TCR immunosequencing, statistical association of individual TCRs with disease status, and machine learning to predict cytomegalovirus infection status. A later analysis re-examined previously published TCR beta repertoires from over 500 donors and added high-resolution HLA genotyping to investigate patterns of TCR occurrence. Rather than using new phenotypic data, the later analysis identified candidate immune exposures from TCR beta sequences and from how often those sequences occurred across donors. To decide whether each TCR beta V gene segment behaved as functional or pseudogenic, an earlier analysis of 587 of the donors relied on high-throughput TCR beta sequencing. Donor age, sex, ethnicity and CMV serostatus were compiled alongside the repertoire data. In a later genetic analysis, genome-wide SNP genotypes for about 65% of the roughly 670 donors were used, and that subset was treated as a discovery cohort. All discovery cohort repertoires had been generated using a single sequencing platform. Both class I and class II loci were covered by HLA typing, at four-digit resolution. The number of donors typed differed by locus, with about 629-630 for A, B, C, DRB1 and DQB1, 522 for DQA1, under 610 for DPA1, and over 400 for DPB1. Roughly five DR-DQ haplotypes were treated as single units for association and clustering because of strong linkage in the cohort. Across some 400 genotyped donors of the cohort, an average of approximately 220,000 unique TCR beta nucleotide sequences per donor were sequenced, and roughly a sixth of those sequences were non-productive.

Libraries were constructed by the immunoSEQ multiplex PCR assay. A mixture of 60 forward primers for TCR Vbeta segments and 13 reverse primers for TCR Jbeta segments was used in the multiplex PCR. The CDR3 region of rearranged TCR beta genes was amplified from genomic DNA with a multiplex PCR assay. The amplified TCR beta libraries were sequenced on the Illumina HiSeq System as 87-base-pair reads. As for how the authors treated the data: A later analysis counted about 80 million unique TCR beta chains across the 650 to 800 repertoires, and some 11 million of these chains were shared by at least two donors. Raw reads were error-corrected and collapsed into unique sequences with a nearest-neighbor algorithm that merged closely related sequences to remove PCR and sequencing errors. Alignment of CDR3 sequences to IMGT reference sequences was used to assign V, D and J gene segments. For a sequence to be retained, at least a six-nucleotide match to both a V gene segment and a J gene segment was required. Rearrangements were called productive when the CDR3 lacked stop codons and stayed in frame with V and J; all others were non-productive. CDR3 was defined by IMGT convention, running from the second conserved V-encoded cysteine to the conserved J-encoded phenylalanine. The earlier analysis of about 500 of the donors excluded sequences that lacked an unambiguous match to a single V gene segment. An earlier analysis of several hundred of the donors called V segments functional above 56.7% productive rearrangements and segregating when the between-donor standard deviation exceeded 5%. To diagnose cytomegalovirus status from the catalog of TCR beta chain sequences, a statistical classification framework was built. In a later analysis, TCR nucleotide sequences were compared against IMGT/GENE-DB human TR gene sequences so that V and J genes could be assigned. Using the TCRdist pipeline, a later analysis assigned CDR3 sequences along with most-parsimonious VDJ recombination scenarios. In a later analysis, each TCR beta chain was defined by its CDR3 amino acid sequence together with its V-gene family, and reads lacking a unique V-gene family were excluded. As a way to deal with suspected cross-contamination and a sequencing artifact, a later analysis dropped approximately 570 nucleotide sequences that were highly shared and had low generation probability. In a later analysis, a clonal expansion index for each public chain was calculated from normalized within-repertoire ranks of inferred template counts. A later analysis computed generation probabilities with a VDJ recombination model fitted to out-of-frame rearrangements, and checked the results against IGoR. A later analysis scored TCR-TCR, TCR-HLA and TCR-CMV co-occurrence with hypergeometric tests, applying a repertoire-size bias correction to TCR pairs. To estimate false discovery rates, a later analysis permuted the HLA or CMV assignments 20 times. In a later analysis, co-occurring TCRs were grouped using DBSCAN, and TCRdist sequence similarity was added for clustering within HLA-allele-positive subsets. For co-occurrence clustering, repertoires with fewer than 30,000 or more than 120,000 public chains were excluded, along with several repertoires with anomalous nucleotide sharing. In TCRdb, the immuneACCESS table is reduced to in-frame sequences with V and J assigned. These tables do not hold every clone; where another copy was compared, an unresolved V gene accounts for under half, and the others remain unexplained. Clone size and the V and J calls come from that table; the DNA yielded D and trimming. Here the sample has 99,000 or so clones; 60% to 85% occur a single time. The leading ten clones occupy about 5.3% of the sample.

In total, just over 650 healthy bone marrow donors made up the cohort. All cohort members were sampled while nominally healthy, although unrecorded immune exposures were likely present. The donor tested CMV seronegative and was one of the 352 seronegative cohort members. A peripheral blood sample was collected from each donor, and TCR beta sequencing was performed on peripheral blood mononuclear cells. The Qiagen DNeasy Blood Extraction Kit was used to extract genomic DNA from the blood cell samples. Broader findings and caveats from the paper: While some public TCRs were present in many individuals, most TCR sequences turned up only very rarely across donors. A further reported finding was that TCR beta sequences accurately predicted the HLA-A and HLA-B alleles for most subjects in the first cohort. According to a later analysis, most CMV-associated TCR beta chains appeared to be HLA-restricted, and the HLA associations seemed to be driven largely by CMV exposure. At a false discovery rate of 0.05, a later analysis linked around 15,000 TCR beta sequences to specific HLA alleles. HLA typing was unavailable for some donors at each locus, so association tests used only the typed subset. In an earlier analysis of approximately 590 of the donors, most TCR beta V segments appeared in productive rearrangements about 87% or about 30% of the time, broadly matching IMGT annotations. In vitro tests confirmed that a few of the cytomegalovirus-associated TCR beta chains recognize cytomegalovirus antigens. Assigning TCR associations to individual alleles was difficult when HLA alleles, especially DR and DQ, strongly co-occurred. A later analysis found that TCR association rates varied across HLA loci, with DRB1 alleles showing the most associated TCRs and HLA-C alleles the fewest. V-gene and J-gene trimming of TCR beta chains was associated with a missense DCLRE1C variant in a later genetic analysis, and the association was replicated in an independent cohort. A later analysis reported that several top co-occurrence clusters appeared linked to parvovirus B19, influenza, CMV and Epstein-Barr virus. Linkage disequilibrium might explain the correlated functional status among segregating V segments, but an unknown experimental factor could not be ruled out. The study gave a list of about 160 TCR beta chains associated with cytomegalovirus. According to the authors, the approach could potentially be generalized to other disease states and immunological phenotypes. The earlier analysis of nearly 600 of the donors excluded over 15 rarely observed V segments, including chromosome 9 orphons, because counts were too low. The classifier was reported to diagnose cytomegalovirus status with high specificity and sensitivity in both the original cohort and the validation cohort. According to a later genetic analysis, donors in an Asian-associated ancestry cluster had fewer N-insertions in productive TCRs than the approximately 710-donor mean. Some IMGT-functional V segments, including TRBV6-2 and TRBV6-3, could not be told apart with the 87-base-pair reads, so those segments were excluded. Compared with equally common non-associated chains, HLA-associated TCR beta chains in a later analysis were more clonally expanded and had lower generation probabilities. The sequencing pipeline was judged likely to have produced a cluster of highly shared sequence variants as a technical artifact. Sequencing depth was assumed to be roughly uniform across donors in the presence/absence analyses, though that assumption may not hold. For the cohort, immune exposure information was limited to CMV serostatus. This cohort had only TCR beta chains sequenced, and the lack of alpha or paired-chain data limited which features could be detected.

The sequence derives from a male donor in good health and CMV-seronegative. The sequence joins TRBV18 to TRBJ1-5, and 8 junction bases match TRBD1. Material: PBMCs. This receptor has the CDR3 CASSPGQGNQPQHF. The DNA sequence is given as TGTGCCAGCTCACCGGGACAGGGCAATCAGCCCCAGCATTTT.